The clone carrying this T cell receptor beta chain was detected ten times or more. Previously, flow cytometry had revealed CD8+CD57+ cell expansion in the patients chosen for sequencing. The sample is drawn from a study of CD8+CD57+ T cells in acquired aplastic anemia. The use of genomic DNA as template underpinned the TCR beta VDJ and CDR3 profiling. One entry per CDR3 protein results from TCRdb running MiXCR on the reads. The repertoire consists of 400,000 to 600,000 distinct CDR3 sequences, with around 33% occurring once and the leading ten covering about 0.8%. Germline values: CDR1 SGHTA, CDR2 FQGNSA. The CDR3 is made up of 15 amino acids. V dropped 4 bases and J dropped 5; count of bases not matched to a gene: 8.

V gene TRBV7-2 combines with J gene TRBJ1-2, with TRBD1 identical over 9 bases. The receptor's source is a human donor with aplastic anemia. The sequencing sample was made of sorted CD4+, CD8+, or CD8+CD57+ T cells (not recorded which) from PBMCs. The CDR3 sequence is CASSSSGTGSYGYTF. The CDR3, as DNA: TGTGCCAGCAGCTCATCCGGGACAGGGAGTTATGGCTACACCTTC.